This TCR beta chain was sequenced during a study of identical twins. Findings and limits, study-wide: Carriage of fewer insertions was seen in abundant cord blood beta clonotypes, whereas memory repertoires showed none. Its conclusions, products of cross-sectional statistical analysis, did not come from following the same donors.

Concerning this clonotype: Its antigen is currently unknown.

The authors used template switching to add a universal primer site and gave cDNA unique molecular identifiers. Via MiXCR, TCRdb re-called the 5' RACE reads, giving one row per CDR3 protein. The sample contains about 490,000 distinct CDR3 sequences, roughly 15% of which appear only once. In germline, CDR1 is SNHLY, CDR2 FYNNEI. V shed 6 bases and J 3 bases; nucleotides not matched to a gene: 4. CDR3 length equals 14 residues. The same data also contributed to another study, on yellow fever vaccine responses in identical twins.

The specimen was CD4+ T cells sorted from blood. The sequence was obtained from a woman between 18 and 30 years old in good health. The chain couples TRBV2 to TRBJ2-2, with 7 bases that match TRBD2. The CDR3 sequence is CASRREKDTGELFF. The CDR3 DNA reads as TGTGCCAGCAGGCGGGAGAAGGACACCGGGGAGCTGTTTTTT.